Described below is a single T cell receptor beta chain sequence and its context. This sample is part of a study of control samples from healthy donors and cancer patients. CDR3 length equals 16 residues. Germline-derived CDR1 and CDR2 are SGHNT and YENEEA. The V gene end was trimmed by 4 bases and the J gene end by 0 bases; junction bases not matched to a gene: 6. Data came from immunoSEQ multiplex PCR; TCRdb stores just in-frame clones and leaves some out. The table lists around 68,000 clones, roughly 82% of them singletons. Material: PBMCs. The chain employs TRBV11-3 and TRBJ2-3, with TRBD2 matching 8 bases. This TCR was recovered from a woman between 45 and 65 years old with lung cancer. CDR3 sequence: CASSSRTSLSTDTQYF. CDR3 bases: TGTGCCAGCAGCTCCCGGACTAGCCTTAGCACAGATACGCAGTATTTT.